Below are 2 T cell receptor beta chains sequenced from a single sample in a study of low-dose radiotherapy and immunotherapy resistance in tumors. Covering alpha and beta chains, TRAV- and TRBV-specific primers were used for the first-strand cDNA. A 20-cycle PCR with a constant-region primer and V-primer adapter amplified TCRs. TCRdb reprocessed the reads via MiXCR and lists one record per CDR3 protein. The sample holds 15,000 to 20,000 distinct CDR3 sequences, around 67% seen once. These TCRs come from a human donor with advanced metastatic prostate, ovarian, gallbladder or colorectal cancer (not recorded which). This table probably holds off-target reads from a library built for another chain.

In this sample, this clonotype turned up a few times. The chain recombines TRBV29-1 with TRBJ2-1; D is possibly TRBD1 (6 bases). The germline CDR1 and CDR2 sequences are SQVTM and ANQGSEA. The V end was cut by 4 bases, the J end by 0 bases, with 10 bases between. The CDR3 is 14 residues long. CDR3 region: CSVGRGYSYNEQFF. Here the CDR3 DNA reads TGCAGCGTTGGTAGGGGGTACTCCTACAATGAGCAGTTCTTC.

With respect to this clonotype: At one boundary the junction diverges from the germline segment, which might be a read error. The genes are TRBV9 and TRBJ2-3; weak D call: TRBD1 (6 bases). The CDR3 runs to 14 residues. Germline assignment: CDR1 SGDLS and CDR2 YYNGEE. The CDR3 reads CASSRNTGSDTQYF. For the CDR3, the DNA is TGCGCCAGCAGCCGCAATACAGGGTCAGATACGCAGTATTTT.